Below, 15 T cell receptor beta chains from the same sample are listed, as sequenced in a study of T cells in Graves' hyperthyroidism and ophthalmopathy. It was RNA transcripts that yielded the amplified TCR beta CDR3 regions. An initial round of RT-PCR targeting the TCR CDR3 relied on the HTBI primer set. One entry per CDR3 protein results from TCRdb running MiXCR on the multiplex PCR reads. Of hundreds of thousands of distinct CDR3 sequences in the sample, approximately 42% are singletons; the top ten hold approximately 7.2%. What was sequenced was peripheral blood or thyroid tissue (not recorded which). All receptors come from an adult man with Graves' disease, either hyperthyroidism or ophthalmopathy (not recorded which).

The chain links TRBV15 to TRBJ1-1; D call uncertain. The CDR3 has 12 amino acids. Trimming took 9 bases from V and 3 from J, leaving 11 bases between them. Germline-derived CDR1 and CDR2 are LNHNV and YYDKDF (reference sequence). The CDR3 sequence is CATTDGDTEAFF. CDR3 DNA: TGTGCCACGACGGACGGGGACACTGAAGCTTTCTTT. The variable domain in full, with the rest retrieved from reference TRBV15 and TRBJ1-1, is DAMVIQNPRYQVTQFGKPVTLSCSQTLNHNVMYWYQQKSSQAPKLLFHYYDKDFNNEADTPDNFQSRRPNTSFCFLDIRSPGLGDTAMYLCATTDGDTEAFFGQGTRLTVV.

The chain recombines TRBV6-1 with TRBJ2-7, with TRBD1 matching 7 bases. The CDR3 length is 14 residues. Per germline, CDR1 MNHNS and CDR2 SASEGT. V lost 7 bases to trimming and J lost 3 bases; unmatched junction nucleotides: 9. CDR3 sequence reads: CASTRDREDYEQYF. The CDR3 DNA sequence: TGTGCCAGCACTCGGGACAGAGAAGACTACGAGCAGTACTTC.

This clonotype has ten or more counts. CDR3 in amino acids: CASSASGTFGEKLFF. The DNA of the CDR3 is TGTGCCAGCAGCGCAAGTGGGACTTTCGGCGAAAAACTGTTTTTT. This chain joins TRBV9 and TRBJ1-4; a weak D match, TRBD1 (5 bases). The CDR3 totals 15 residues. Germline V lookup: CDR1 SGDLS, CDR2 YYNGEE. V gave up 3 bases and J gave up 8 bases, with 17 bases separating them.

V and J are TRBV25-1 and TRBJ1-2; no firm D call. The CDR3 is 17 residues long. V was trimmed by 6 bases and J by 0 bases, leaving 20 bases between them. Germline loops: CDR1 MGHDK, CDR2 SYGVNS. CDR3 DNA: TGTGCCAGCAGCCAAGATCTTTGGGAGTCACCTAACTATGGCTACACCTTC. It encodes CASSQDLWESPNYGYTF.

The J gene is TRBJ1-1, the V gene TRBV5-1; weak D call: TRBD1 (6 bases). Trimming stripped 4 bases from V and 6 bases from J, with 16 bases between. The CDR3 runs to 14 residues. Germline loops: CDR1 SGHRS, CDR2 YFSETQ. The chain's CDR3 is CASSTLQGIPEAFF. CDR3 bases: TGCGCCAGCAGCACCCTACAGGGCATCCCTGAAGCTTTCTTT.

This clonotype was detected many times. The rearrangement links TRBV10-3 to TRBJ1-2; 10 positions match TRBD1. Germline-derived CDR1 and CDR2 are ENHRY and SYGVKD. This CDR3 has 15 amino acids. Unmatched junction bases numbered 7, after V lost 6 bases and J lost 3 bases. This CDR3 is CAIRPGTGVYYGYTF. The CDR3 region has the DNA TGTGCCATCAGGCCCGGGACAGGGGTCTACTATGGCTACACCTTC.

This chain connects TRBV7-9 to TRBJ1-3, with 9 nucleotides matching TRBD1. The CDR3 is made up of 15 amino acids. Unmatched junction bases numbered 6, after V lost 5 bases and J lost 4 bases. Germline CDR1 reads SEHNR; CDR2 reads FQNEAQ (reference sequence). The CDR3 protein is CASSLGTGQGNTIYF. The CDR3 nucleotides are TGTGCCAGCAGCCTGGGGACAGGGCAAGGAAACACCATATATTTT.

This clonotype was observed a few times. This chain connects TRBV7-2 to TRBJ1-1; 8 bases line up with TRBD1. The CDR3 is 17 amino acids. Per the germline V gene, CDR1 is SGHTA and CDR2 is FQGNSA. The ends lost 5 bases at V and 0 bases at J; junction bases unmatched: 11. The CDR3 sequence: CASSRQGPGMMNTEAFF. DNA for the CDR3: TGTGCCAGCAGCAGACAGGGGCCTGGGATGATGAACACTGAAGCTTTCTTT.

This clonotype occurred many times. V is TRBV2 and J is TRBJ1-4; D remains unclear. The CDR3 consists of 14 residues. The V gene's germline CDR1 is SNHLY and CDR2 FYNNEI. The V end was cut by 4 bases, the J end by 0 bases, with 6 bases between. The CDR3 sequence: CASSGTATNEKLFF. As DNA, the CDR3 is TGTGCCAGCAGTGGGACGGCAACTAATGAAAAACTGTTTTTT. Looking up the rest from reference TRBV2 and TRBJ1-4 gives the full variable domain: EPEVTQTPSHQVTQMGQEVILRCVPISNHLYFYWYRQILGQKVEFLVSFYNNEISEKSEIFDDQFSVERPDGSNFTLKIRSTKLEDSAMYFCASSGTATNEKLFFGSGTQLSVL.

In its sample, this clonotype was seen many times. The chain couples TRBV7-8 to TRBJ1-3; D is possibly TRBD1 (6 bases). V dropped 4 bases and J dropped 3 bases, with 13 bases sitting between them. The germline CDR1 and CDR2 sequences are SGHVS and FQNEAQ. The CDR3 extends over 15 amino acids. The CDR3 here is CASSYRVHRGNTIYF. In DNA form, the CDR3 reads TGTGCCAGCAGCTACAGGGTACATCGTGGAAACACCATATATTTT.

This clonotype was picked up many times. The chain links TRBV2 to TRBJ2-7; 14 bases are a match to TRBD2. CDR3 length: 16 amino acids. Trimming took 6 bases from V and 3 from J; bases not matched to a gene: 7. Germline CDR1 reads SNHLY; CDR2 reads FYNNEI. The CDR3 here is CASRVIGTSGSYEQYF. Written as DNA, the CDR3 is TGTGCCAGCAGGGTGATCGGGACTAGCGGGAGCTACGAGCAGTACTTC.

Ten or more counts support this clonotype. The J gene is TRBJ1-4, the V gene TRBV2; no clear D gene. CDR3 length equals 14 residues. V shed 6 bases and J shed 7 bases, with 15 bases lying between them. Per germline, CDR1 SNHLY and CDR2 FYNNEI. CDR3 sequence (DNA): TGTGCCAGCAGACACCCCGACGGGAGTGAAAAACTGTTTTTT. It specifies CASRHPDGSEKLFF.

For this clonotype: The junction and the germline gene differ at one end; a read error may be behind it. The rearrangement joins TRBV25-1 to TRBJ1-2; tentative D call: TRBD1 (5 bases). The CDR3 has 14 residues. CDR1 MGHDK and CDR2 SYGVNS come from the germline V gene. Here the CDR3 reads CASVEDQGFYGYIF. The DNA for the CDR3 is TGTGCCAGCGTTGAAGACCAGGGCTTCTATGGCTACATCTTC.

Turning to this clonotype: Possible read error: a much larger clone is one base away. The CDR3 protein is CSARTGAYGYTF. CDR3 sequence (DNA): TGCAGTGCTAGGACAGGGGCCTATGGCTACACCTTC. The chain combines TRBV20-1 with TRBJ1-2; 8 nucleotides agree with TRBD1. CDR1 is DFQATT, CDR2 SNEGSKA, per germline (reference sequence). This CDR3 contains 12 residues. With V trimmed by 3 bases and J by 4 bases, 1 base remained unmatched.

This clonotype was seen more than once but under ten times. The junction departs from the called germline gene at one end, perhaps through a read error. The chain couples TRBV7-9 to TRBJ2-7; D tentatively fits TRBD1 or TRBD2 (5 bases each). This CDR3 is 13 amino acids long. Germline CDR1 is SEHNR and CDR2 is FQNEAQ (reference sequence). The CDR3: CASSAGTEYEQYF. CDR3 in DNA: TGCGCCAGCAGCGCCGGGACGGAATACGAGCAGTACTTC.